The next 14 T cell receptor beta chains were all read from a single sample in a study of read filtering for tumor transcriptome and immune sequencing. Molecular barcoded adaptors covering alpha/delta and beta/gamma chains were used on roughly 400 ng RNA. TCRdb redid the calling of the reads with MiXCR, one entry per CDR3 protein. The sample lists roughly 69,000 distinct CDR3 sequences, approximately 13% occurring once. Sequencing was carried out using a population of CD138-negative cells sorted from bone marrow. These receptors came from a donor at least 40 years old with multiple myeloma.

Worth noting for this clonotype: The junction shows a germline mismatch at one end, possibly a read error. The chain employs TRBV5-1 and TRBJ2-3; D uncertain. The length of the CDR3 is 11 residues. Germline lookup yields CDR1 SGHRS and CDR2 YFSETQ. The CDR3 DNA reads TGCGCCAGCAGCTCGACGGATACGCAGTGTTTT. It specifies CASSSTDTQCF. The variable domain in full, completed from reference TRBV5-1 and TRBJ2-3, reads KAGVTQTPRYLIKTRGQQVTLSCSPISGHRSVSWYQQTPGQGLQFLFEYFSETQRNKGNFPGRFSGRQFSNSRSEMNVSTLELGDSALYLCASSSTDTQCFGPGTRLTVL.

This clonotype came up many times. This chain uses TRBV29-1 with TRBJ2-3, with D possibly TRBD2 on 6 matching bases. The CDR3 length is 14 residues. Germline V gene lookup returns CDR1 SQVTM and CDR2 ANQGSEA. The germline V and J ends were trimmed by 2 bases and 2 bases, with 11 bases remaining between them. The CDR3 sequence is CSVERRDFTDTQYF. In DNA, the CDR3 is TGCAGCGTTGAAAGGCGGGACTTCACAGATACGCAGTATTTT.

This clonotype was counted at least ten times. The CDR3 loop is CASSVRQLYEQYF. The CDR3 nucleotides are TGTGCCAGCAGTGTCCGACAGCTCTACGAGCAGTACTTC. The rearrangement joins TRBV6-1 to TRBJ2-7, with a tentative D call TRBD1 (5 bases). V was trimmed by 4 bases and J by 3 bases, leaving 10 bases between them. This CDR3 has 13 residues. Germline V gene lookup returns CDR1 MNHNS and CDR2 SASEGT.

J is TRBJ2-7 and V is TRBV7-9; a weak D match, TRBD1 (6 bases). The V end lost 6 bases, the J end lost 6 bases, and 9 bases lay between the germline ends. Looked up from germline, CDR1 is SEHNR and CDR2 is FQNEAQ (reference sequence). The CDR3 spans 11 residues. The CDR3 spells CASRAGVEQYF. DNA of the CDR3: TGTGCCAGCAGGGCAGGGGTCGAGCAGTACTTC.

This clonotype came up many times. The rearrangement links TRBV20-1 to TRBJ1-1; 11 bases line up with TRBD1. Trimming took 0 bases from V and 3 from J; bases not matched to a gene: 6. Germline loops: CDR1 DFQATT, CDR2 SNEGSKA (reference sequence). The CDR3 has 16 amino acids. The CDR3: CSARDPDRGHHTEAFF. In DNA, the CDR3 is TGCAGTGCTAGAGACCCGGACAGGGGGCATCACACTGAAGCTTTCTTT.

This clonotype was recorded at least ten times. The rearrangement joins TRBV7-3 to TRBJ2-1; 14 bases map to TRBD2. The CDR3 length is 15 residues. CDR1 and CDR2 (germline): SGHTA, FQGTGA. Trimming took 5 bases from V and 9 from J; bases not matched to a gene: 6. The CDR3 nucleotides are TGTGCCAGCAGCCCCGCGGGACTAGCGGGGGCTGAGCAGTTCTTC. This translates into CASSPAGLAGAEQFF.

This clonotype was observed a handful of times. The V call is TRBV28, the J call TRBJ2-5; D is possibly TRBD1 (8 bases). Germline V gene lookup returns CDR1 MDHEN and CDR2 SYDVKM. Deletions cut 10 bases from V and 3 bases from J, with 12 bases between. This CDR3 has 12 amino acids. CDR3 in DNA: TGTGCCACGGGGGGACAGGAAGAGACCCAGTACTTC. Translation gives CATGGQEETQYF. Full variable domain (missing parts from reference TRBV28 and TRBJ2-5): DVKVTQSSRYLVKRTGEKVFLECVQDMDHENMFWYRQDPGLGLRLIYFSYDVKMKEKGDIPEGYSVSREKKERFSLILESASTNQTSMYLCATGGQEETQYFGPGTRLLVL.

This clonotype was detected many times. This chain's CDR3 is CASSRDREVETQYF. In DNA, the CDR3 is TGTGCCAGCAGCCGGGACCGGGAGGTAGAGACCCAGTACTTC. V and J are TRBV7-9 and TRBJ2-5; TRBD2 agrees at 7 bases. Germline V gives CDR1 SEHNR, CDR2 FQNEAQ (reference sequence). V dropped 5 bases and J dropped 4; count of bases not matched to a gene: 7. The CDR3 is 14 amino acids. Drawing the rest from reference TRBV7-9 and TRBJ2-5, the complete variable domain is DTGVSQNPRHKITKRGQNVTFRCDPISEHNRLYWYRQTLGQGPEFLTYFQNEAQLEKSRLLSDRFSAERPKGSFSTLEIQRTEQGDSAMYLCASSRDREVETQYFGPGTRLLVL.

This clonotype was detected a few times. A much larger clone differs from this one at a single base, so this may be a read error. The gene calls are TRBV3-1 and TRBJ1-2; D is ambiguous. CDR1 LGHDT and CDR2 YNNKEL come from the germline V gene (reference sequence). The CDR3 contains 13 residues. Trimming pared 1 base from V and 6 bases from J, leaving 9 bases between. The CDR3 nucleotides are TGTGCCAGCAGCCAAGGTGAGGGAAATGGCTACACCTTC. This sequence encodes CASSQGEGNGYTF. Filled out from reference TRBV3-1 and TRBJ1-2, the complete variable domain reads DTAVSQTPKYLVTQMGNDKSIKCEQNLGHDTMYWYKQDSKKFLKIMFSYNNKELIINETVPNRFSPKSPDKAHLNLHINSLELGDSAVYFCASSQGEGNGYTFGSGTRLTVV.

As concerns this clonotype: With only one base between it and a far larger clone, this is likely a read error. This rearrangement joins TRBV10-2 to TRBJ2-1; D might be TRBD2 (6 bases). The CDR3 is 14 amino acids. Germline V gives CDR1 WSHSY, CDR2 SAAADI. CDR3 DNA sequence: TGTGCCATCACACGGGAGAGCTCCTACAATGAGCAGTTCTTC. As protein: CAITRESSYNEQFF.

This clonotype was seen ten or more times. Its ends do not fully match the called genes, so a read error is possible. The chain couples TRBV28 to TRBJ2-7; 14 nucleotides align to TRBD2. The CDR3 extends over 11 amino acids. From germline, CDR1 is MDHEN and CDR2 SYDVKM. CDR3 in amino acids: CASRKGLAGDF. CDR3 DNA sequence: TGTGCCAGTCGAAAGGGACTAGCGGGGGACTTC.

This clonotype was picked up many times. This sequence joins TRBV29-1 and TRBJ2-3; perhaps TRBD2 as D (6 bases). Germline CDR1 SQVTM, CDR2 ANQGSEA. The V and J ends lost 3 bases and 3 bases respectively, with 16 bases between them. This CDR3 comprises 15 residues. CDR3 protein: CSVDFGGDGTDTQYF. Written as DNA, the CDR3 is TGCAGCGTTGATTTTGGAGGGGACGGGACAGATACGCAGTATTTT.

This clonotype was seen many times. CDR3 in amino acids: CASSIDGDSYNEQFF. Here the CDR3 DNA reads TGTGCCAGCAGTATAGACGGTGACTCCTACAATGAGCAGTTCTTC. The chain uses TRBV12-3 or TRBV12-4 and TRBJ2-1, with no clear D. V was cut by 5 bases and J by 0 bases, with 11 bases left in between. The CDR3 is 15 amino acids.

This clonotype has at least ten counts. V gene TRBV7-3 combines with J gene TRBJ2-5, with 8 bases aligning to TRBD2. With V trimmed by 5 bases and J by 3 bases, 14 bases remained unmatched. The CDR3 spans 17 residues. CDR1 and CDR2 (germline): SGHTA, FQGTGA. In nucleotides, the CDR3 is TGTGCCAGCAGCCCCACTAGCATCCCGGGACTAGAAGAGACCCAGTACTTC. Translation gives CASSPTSIPGLEETQYF. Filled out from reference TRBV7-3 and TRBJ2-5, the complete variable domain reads GAGVSQTPSNKVTEKGKYVELRCDPISGHTALYWYRQSLGQGPEFLIYFQGTGAADDSGLPNDRFFAVRPEGSVSTLKIQRTERGDSAVYLCASSPTSIPGLEETQYFGPGTRLLVL.